The rows below give T cell receptor beta chains drawn from one sample of a study of T cell repertoires in cytomegalovirus infection. Which antigens these TCRs recognize remains unknown. Using its own MiXCR run on the reads, TCRdb lists one record per CDR3 protein. The sample has approximately 120,000 distinct CDR3 sequences, 32% seen once. The material was CD8+ T cells from cultured PBMCs, obtained from culture after CMV antigen stimulation. These receptors all stem from a human donor in good health (CMV status not recorded). Some clones in this sample may be carry-over from other donors' samples. CDR3s include the opening cysteine and the closing phenylalanine or tryptophan. D genes are given only for firm matches. Where a row states a size, it is once, few, many or the class of an expanded clone; other rows omit it.

V gene: TRBV7-2; clone size: .; D gene: TRBD1; J gene: TRBJ2-1; CDR3 DNA: TGTGCCAGCAGCCTGCGGACAGGGGTTAGGAGTGAGCAGTGCTTC; CDR3 protein: CASSLRTGVRSEQCF
V gene: TRBV6-6; clone size: .; D gene: .; J gene: TRBJ2-7; CDR3 DNA: TGTGCCAGCAGTTACTCGAATCGCAGGGGCTACGAGCAGTACTTC; CDR3 protein: CASSYSNRRGYEQYF
V gene: TRBV6-5; clone size: .; D gene: .; J gene: TRBJ1-1; CDR3 DNA: TGTGCCACCAGGGGAGGCACTGAAGCTTTCTTT; CDR3 protein: CATRGGTEAFF
V gene: TRBV2; clone size: .; D gene: .; J gene: TRBJ2-5; CDR3 DNA: TGTGCCAGCAGTGAAGCAGGGACTCTCCAAGAGACCCAGTACTTC; CDR3 protein: CASSEAGTLQETQYF
V gene: TRBV6-2/TRBV6-3; clone size: few; D gene: TRBD2; J gene: TRBJ2-7; CDR3 DNA: TGTGCCAGCAGTTACTCGAAATCGCGGGGGGCATACGAGCAGTACTTC; CDR3 protein: CASSYSKSRGAYEQYF
V gene: TRBV6-2/TRBV6-3; clone size: once; D gene: .; J gene: TRBJ1-1; CDR3 DNA: TGTGCCAGCAGTTATGGACAGATGAACACTGAAGCTTTCTTT; CDR3 protein: CASSYGQMNTEAFF
V gene: TRBV28; clone size: once; D gene: TRBD2; J gene: TRBJ2-3; CDR3 DNA: TGTGCCAGCAGTTTCCTCGGGACTAGCGGGGGGGCCGAAGATACGCAGTATTTT; CDR3 protein: CASSFLGTSGGAEDTQYF
V gene: TRBV7-9; clone size: few; D gene: TRBD1; J gene: TRBJ2-1; CDR3 DNA: TGTGCCAGCAGTTTTCTCGGGACAGGTGACAATGAGCAGTTCTTC; CDR3 protein: CASSFLGTGDNEQFF
V gene: TRBV2; clone size: .; D gene: TRBD1; J gene: TRBJ1-5; CDR3 DNA: TGTGCCAGCAGTCGGGACAGGGCGGCCCAGCATTTT; CDR3 protein: CASSRDRAAQHF
V gene: TRBV20-1; clone size: .; D gene: TRBD2; J gene: TRBJ2-7; CDR3 DNA: TGCAGTGCTACGGAGGGGGGACTAGTCTCCTACGAGCAGTACTTC; CDR3 protein: CSATEGGLVSYEQYF
V gene: TRBV12-3/TRBV12-4; clone size: few; D gene: .; J gene: TRBJ2-3; CDR3 DNA: TGTGCCAGCAGTCCCGTTAGGGATTATACAAGCACAGATACGCAGTATTTT; CDR3 protein: CASSPVRDYTSTDTQYF
V gene: TRBV18; clone size: .; D gene: TRBD1; J gene: TRBJ1-4; CDR3 DNA: TGTGCCAGCTCACCACAACAGGGGTTAATTAATGAAAAACTGTTTTTT; CDR3 protein: CASSPQQGLINEKLFF
V gene: TRBV12-3/TRBV12-4; clone size: .; D gene: .; J gene: TRBJ2-7; CDR3 DNA: TGTGCCAGCAGTTTCTGGACAGAAAATTGGTCCTACGAGCAGTACTTC; CDR3 protein: CASSFWTENWSYEQYF
V gene: TRBV7-8; clone size: few; D gene: .; J gene: TRBJ1-1; CDR3 DNA: TGTGCCAGCAGCCAGAGAGGAGCGAACACTGAAGCTTTCTTT; CDR3 protein: CASSQRGANTEAFF
V gene: TRBV19; clone size: .; D gene: .; J gene: TRBJ1-4; CDR3 DNA: TGTGCCAGTAGTCCTCTTCCGGGACTGACTCCAACTAATGAAAAACTGTTTTTT; CDR3 protein: CASSPLPGLTPTNEKLFF
V gene: TRBV7-6; clone size: few; D gene: TRBD1; J gene: TRBJ2-7; CDR3 DNA: TGTGCCAGCAGCCAGACAGGGGGCATCTACGAGCAGTACTTC; CDR3 protein: CASSQTGGIYEQYF
V gene: TRBV5-1; clone size: .; D gene: TRBD1; J gene: TRBJ2-7; CDR3 DNA: TGCGCCAGCAGCTTGGAGGGCCGACAGGGGAGCGAGCAGTACTTC; CDR3 protein: CASSLEGRQGSEQYF
V gene: TRBV7-6; clone size: few; D gene: TRBD2; J gene: TRBJ2-5; CDR3 DNA: TGTGCCAGCAGCGGAGCGGGGGGGCGAAGGTTGGAGACCCAGTACTTC; CDR3 protein: CASSGAGGRRLETQYF
V gene: TRBV12-3/TRBV12-4; clone size: few; D gene: TRBD2; J gene: TRBJ2-3; CDR3 DNA: TGTGCCAGCAGTTTCGTCCGGGGGGGCACAGATACGCAGTATTTT; CDR3 protein: CASSFVRGGTDTQYF
V gene: TRBV20-1; clone size: .; D gene: TRBD2; J gene: TRBJ2-7; CDR3 DNA: TGCAGTGCTAGGGGGAGGGCCGACTACGAGCAGTACTTC; CDR3 protein: CSARGRADYEQYF
V gene: TRBV20-1; clone size: .; D gene: .; J gene: TRBJ2-1; CDR3 DNA: TGCAGTGCTAGTCAGGGCCTATATATTGACAATGAGCAGTTCTTC; CDR3 protein: CSASQGLYIDNEQFF
V gene: TRBV4-1; clone size: .; D gene: TRBD2; J gene: TRBJ2-1; CDR3 DNA: TGCGCCAGCAGCCAAGCCGCGGGGGGGGCCTACAATGAGCAGTTCTTC; CDR3 protein: CASSQAAGGAYNEQFF
V gene: TRBV19; clone size: .; D gene: TRBD1; J gene: TRBJ1-2; CDR3 DNA: TGTGCCAGTAGTATAGGGGGACAGCGGATCCATGGCTACACCTTC; CDR3 protein: CASSIGGQRIHGYTF
V gene: TRBV9; clone size: .; D gene: TRBD1; J gene: TRBJ1-4; CDR3 DNA: TGTGCCAGCAGCGAACAGGGGATCCCTGGTGAAAAACTGTTTTTT; CDR3 protein: CASSEQGIPGEKLFF
V gene: TRBV29-1; clone size: .; D gene: TRBD1; J gene: TRBJ2-7; CDR3 DNA: TGCAGCGTGGGACAGGTTAGTTACGAGCAGTACTTC; CDR3 protein: CSVGQVSYEQYF
V gene: TRBV28; clone size: few; D gene: TRBD2; J gene: TRBJ2-7; CDR3 DNA: TGTGCCAGCAGTTCCCCGGGACTAGCGGGGCCTCGGTACGAGCAGTACTTC; CDR3 protein: CASSSPGLAGPRYEQYF
V gene: TRBV3-1; clone size: .; D gene: .; J gene: TRBJ1-2; CDR3 DNA: TGTGCCAGCAGCCAAGTCGGGGGCGACCACTATGGCTACACCTTC; CDR3 protein: CASSQVGGDHYGYTF
V gene: TRBV27; clone size: .; D gene: .; J gene: TRBJ1-5; CDR3 DNA: TGTGCCAGCAGTATCACAGGGAAGATGGGCAATCAGCCCCAGCATTTT; CDR3 protein: CASSITGKMGNQPQHF
V gene: TRBV10-3; clone size: .; D gene: .; J gene: TRBJ2-1; CDR3 DNA: TGTGCCATCAGTGAATACTCTCAGGAGGACTCCTACAATGAGCAGTTCTTC; CDR3 protein: CAISEYSQEDSYNEQFF
V gene: TRBV10-3; clone size: .; D gene: TRBD1; J gene: TRBJ1-5; CDR3 DNA: TGTGCCATCGGGACAGGGAACAATCAGCCCCAGCATTTT; CDR3 protein: CAIGTGNNQPQHF
V gene: TRBV7-6; clone size: few; D gene: .; J gene: TRBJ2-3; CDR3 DNA: TGTGCCAGCAGCTTAGAAGGGGTCGATTTGGCCACAGATACGCAGTATTTT; CDR3 protein: CASSLEGVDLATDTQYF
V gene: TRBV7-4; clone size: .; D gene: .; J gene: TRBJ2-1; CDR3 DNA: TGTGCCAGCAGTAAATCCGAGACTACATACAATGAGCAGTTCTTC; CDR3 protein: CASSKSETTYNEQFF
V gene: TRBV7-6; clone size: few; D gene: .; J gene: TRBJ2-3; CDR3 DNA: TGTGCCAGCAGCTCCGCCGGGGCGGGGGCCCTCACAGATACGCAGTATTTT; CDR3 protein: CASSSAGAGALTDTQYF
V gene: TRBV20-1; clone size: few; D gene: .; J gene: TRBJ1-5; CDR3 DNA: TGCAGTGCAGCCCGGAGCTCCTCGGGGAGCAATCAGCCCCAGCATTTT; CDR3 protein: CSAARSSSGSNQPQHF
V gene: TRBV7-8; clone size: .; D gene: .; J gene: TRBJ2-5; CDR3 DNA: TGTGCCAGCAGCCCCTTGCGCAGGGAATTCCAAGAGACCCAGTACTTC; CDR3 protein: CASSPLRREFQETQYF
V gene: TRBV4-1; clone size: .; D gene: .; J gene: TRBJ1-4; CDR3 DNA: TGCGCCAGCAGCCAGGGACGGAATAATGAAAAACTGTTTTTT; CDR3 protein: CASSQGRNNEKLFF
V gene: TRBV11-2; clone size: .; D gene: .; J gene: TRBJ1-5; CDR3 DNA: TGTGCCAGCAGCTTGACAGGCTTTAATCAGCCCCAGCATTTT; CDR3 protein: CASSLTGFNQPQHF
V gene: TRBV13; clone size: .; D gene: .; J gene: TRBJ1-1; CDR3 DNA: TGTGCCAGCAGCATCAGCACACAGAACACTGAAGCTTTCTTT; CDR3 protein: CASSISTQNTEAFF
V gene: TRBV6-2/TRBV6-3; clone size: .; D gene: .; J gene: TRBJ2-4; CDR3 DNA: TGTGCCAGCAGTTACTCGGGGCGGGCTCCAGCCAAAAACATTCAGTACTTC; CDR3 protein: CASSYSGRAPAKNIQYF
V gene: TRBV5-6; clone size: few; D gene: .; J gene: TRBJ1-3; CDR3 DNA: TGTGCCAGCAGCTCAGGGACCGACCCTGGAAACACCATATATTTT; CDR3 protein: CASSSGTDPGNTIYF
V gene: TRBV6-6; clone size: .; D gene: .; J gene: TRBJ2-7; CDR3 DNA: TGTGCCAGCAGTTACTCGAGAACTTACGAGCAGTACTTC; CDR3 protein: CASSYSRTYEQYF
V gene: TRBV12-3/TRBV12-4; clone size: .; D gene: TRBD1; J gene: TRBJ2-7; CDR3 DNA: TGTGCCAGCAGTTTATCGAATACAGGGGGCGCATGGGACGACGAGCAGTACTTC; CDR3 protein: CASSLSNTGGAWDDEQYF
V gene: TRBV19; clone size: few; D gene: .; J gene: TRBJ1-1; CDR3 DNA: TGTGCCAGTAGTATAGTTACAGGTTCCCAAATGAACACTGAAGCTTTCTTT; CDR3 protein: CASSIVTGSQMNTEAFF
V gene: TRBV13; clone size: many; D gene: TRBD2; J gene: TRBJ2-3; CDR3 DNA: TGTGCCAGCGCAGTCACTAGCGGGGGCCCTGGTTTGGATACGCAGTATTTT; CDR3 protein: CASAVTSGGPGLDTQYF
V gene: TRBV7-9; clone size: .; D gene: .; J gene: TRBJ1-3; CDR3 DNA: TGTGCCAGCAGCCCTGGCTGGGACTCTGGAAACACCATATATTTT; CDR3 protein: CASSPGWDSGNTIYF
V gene: TRBV4-1; clone size: few; D gene: .; J gene: TRBJ2-4; CDR3 DNA: TGCGCCAGCAGCCAAGAATTGCGGGGTCTGGACATTCAGTACTTC; CDR3 protein: CASSQELRGLDIQYF
V gene: TRBV11-2; clone size: few; D gene: TRBD2; J gene: TRBJ2-7; CDR3 DNA: TGTGCCAGCAGCTTAGGTTCTGCGGGGGGAACCGAGCAGTACTTC; CDR3 protein: CASSLGSAGGTEQYF
V gene: TRBV5-1; clone size: .; D gene: .; J gene: TRBJ1-1; CDR3 DNA: TGCGCCAGCAGCTCAATTCAGGAACCGACGACCGGGGAAAACACTGAAGCTTTCTTT; CDR3 protein: CASSSIQEPTTGENTEAFF
V gene: TRBV6-5; clone size: .; D gene: TRBD1; J gene: TRBJ2-1; CDR3 DNA: TGTGCCAGCAGTTACAATACCGGGACAGCATCTAATGAGCAGTTCTTC; CDR3 protein: CASSYNTGTASNEQFF
V gene: TRBV6-4; clone size: .; D gene: .; J gene: TRBJ2-2; CDR3 DNA: TGTGCCAGCAGTGGTTTCGGCTTTAGTGCGGAACCGAACACCGGGGAGCTGTTTTTT; CDR3 protein: CASSGFGFSAEPNTGELFF
V gene: TRBV27; clone size: .; D gene: .; J gene: TRBJ2-7; CDR3 DNA: TGTGCCAGCAGCCTGACCGGCTCCTACGAGCAGTACTTC; CDR3 protein: CASSLTGSYEQYF
V gene: TRBV7-9; clone size: many; D gene: .; J gene: TRBJ2-1; CDR3 DNA: TGTGCCAGCAGCAGGGACTACAATGAGCAGTTCTTC; CDR3 protein: CASSRDYNEQFF
V gene: TRBV28; clone size: few; D gene: .; J gene: TRBJ2-3; CDR3 DNA: TGTGCCAGCAGTCTCCCCCCGGTAGGGTCGGGCTCGGATACGCAGTATTTT; CDR3 protein: CASSLPPVGSGSDTQYF
V gene: TRBV5-4; clone size: .; D gene: TRBD1; J gene: TRBJ2-7; CDR3 DNA: TGTGCCAGCAGTAAAGGGACAGGCCCCAACTACGAGCAGTACTTC; CDR3 protein: CASSKGTGPNYEQYF
V gene: TRBV19; clone size: .; D gene: .; J gene: TRBJ2-1; CDR3 DNA: TGTGCCAGTCGGGCCCCCTCCTACAATGAGCAGTTCTTC; CDR3 protein: CASRAPSYNEQFF
V gene: TRBV5-6; clone size: .; D gene: TRBD1; J gene: TRBJ2-3; CDR3 DNA: TGTGCCAGCAGCTTGGTAGACAGGGGAGTCGCAGATACGCAGTATTTT; CDR3 protein: CASSLVDRGVADTQYF
V gene: TRBV20-1; clone size: few; D gene: TRBD2; J gene: TRBJ2-7; CDR3 DNA: TGCAGTGCTATTTTAAGCGGGGGGCCCTCGTACGAGCAGTACTTC; CDR3 protein: CSAILSGGPSYEQYF